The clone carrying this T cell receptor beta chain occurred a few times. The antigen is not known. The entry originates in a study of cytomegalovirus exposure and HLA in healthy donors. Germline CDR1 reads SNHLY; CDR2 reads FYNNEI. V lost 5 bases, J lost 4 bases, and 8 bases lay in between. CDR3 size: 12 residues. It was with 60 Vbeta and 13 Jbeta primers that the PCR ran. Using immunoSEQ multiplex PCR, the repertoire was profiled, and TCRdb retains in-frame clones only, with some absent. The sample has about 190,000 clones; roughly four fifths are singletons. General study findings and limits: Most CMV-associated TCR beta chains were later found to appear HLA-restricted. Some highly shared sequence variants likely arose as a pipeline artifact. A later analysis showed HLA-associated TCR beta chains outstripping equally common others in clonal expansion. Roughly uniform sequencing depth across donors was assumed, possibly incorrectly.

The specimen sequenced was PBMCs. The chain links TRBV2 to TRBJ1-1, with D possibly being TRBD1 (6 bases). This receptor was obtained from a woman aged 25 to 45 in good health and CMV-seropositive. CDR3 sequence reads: CASSYRVTEAFF. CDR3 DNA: TGTGCCAGCAGTTACAGGGTCACTGAAGCTTTCTTT. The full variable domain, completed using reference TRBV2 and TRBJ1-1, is EPEVTQTPSHQVTQMGQEVILRCVPISNHLYFYWYRQILGQKVEFLVSFYNNEISEKSEIFDDQFSVERPDGSNFTLKIRSTKLEDSAMYFCASSYRVTEAFFGQGTRLTVV.